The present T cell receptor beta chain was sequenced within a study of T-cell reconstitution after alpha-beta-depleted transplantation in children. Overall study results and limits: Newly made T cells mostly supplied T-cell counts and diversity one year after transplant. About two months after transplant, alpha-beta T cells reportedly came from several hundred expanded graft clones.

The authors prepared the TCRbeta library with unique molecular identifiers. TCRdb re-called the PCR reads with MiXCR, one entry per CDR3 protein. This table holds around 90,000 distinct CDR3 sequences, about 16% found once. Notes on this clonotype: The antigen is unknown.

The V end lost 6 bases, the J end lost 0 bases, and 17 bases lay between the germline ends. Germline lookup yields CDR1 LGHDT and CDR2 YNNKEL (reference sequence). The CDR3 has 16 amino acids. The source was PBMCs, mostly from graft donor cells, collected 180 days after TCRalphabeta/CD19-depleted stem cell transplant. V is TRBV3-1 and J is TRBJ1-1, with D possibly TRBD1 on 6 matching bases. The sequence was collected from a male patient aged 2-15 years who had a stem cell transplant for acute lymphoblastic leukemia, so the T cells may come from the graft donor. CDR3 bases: TGTGCCAGCAGGTGGGGACAACTGAACCTGAACACTGAAGCTTTCTTT. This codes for CASRWGQLNLNTEAFF.